This is a list of T cell receptor beta chains from one sample in a study of T-cell reconstitution after alpha-beta-depleted transplantation in children. TCRdb recomputed calls from the PCR reads with MiXCR, one row per CDR3 protein. Altogether a few hundred thousand distinct CDR3 sequences are present, roughly a quarter being singletons, with the ten largest covering 4.5% to 5.5%. Sequencing used PBMCs, mostly from graft donor cells, obtained 360 days after TCRalphabeta/CD19-depleted stem cell transplant. The receptors were gathered from a female patient aged 2-10 years who had a stem cell transplant for congenital amegakaryocytic thrombocytopenia, so the T cells may come from the graft donor. Each CDR3 is given with its conserved first and last residue. D genes are given only for firm matches. Not all rows give a size; the values are once, few, many and, for expanded clones, a class.

J: TRBJ1-1; size: few; D: .; V: TRBV20-1; DNA: TGCAGTGCTAGAGGTGGGGGGGAGATGACTGAAGCTTTCTTT; CDR3: CSARGGGEMTEAFF
J: TRBJ2-7; size: .; D: TRBD2; V: TRBV20-1; DNA: TGCAGTGCTAGACCAGGACTAGCGGGAGCCGAGCAGTACTTC; CDR3: CSARPGLAGAEQYF
J: TRBJ2-7; size: few; D: .; V: TRBV5-1; DNA: TGCGCCAGCAGCTTGGATCGGGGGAGCTCCTACGAGCAGTACTTC; CDR3: CASSLDRGSSYEQYF
J: TRBJ2-1; size: .; D: .; V: TRBV6-4; DNA: TGTGCCAGCAGTGACTATGGAAGCCATGAGCAGTTCTTC; CDR3: CASSDYGSHEQFF
J: TRBJ2-2; size: .; D: .; V: TRBV23-1; DNA: TGCGCCAGCAGTCAAAAGGGACGGGACACCGGGGAGCTGTTTTTT; CDR3: CASSQKGRDTGELFF
J: TRBJ1-4; size: few; D: .; V: TRBV25-1; DNA: TGTGCCACCAGTGACGCAACTAATGAAAAACTGTTTTTT; CDR3: CATSDATNEKLFF
J: TRBJ2-1; size: few; D: TRBD2; V: TRBV10-3; DNA: TGTGCCATCGCGTCTAGCGGGAGGGAAGAGCAGTTCTTC; CDR3: CAIASSGREEQFF
J: TRBJ1-1; size: .; D: .; V: TRBV4-1; DNA: TGCGCCAGCAGCCAAGACAGTGAAGCTTTCTTT; CDR3: CASSQDSEAFF
J: TRBJ1-5; size: few; D: TRBD1; V: TRBV28; DNA: TGTGCCAGCAGTTCCATACAGGGGTGGTCGGATCAGCCCCAGCATTTT; CDR3: CASSSIQGWSDQPQHF
J: TRBJ2-1; size: .; D: TRBD2; V: TRBV18; DNA: TGTGCCAGCACCACTAGCGGGGAATACAATGAGCAGTTCTTC; CDR3: CASTTSGEYNEQFF
J: TRBJ2-1; size: few; D: TRBD2; V: TRBV7-8; DNA: TGTGCCAGCAGCTTCCCCGACGGGACTAGCGGGGGGTACAATGAGCAGTTCTTC; CDR3: CASSFPDGTSGGYNEQFF
J: TRBJ2-2; size: few; D: .; V: TRBV5-1; DNA: TGCGCCAGCAGCAAAGATCGGGACTTTTTCCTTAAGGACACCGGGGAGCTGTTTTTT; CDR3: CASSKDRDFFLKDTGELFF
J: TRBJ2-1; size: few; D: .; V: TRBV12-3/TRBV12-4; DNA: TGTGCCAGCAGTTTCCAGATGGGCTCCTACAATGAGCAGTTCTTC; CDR3: CASSFQMGSYNEQFF
J: TRBJ1-4; size: few; D: TRBD1; V: TRBV10-3; DNA: TGTGCCATCAGTGAGGACAGGGGGAATGAAAAACTGTTTTTT; CDR3: CAISEDRGNEKLFF
J: TRBJ1-2; size: few; D: .; V: TRBV20-1; DNA: TGCAGTGCTGGGCGGGAAGGCTACACCTTC; CDR3: CSAGREGYTF
J: TRBJ1-2; size: .; D: .; V: TRBV28; DNA: TGTGCCAGCACCCGAAACCACAATGGCTACACCTTC; CDR3: CASTRNHNGYTF
J: TRBJ2-4; size: few; D: .; V: TRBV5-4; DNA: TGTGCCAGCAGCTTGAGCTGGGCCAGGGGAGCCAAAAACATTCAGTACTTC; CDR3: CASSLSWARGAKNIQYF
J: TRBJ2-3; size: .; D: TRBD2; V: TRBV3-1; DNA: TGTGCCAGCAGCCAAGATTGGGAGGGCGGTAAAGATACGCAGTATTTT; CDR3: CASSQDWEGGKDTQYF
J: TRBJ1-1; size: .; D: .; V: TRBV7-6; DNA: TGTGCCAGCAGCCCACAGGAAATGAACACTGAAGCTTTCTTT; CDR3: CASSPQEMNTEAFF
J: TRBJ2-2; size: many; D: TRBD1; V: TRBV10-3; DNA: TGTGCCATCAGGGGACAGGGAGATACCGGGGAGCTGTTTTTT; CDR3: CAIRGQGDTGELFF
J: TRBJ2-1; size: few; D: .; V: TRBV30; DNA: TGTGCCTGGAGTGTACGGAAAGCCTACAATGAGCAGTTCTTC; CDR3: CAWSVRKAYNEQFF
J: TRBJ1-3; size: .; D: TRBD1; V: TRBV7-3; DNA: TGTGCCAGCAGCGAAACAGGGGACTCTGGAAACACCATATATTTT; CDR3: CASSETGDSGNTIYF
J: TRBJ2-5; size: .; D: TRBD2; V: TRBV12-3/TRBV12-4; DNA: TGTGCCAGCAGTCGCAGGAAGACTAGCGGGGGGTATGAGACCCAGTACTTC; CDR3: CASSRRKTSGGYETQYF
J: TRBJ2-7; size: few; D: .; V: TRBV20-1; DNA: TGCAGTGGGACCCGCCAACAGGGCTGGAGCTCCTACGAGCAGTACTTC; CDR3: CSGTRQQGWSSYEQYF
J: TRBJ1-6; size: few; D: TRBD1; V: TRBV6-1; DNA: TGTGCCAGCGGGAACAGGGGAGAATCACCCCTCCACTTT; CDR3: CASGNRGESPLHF
J: TRBJ2-5; size: .; D: .; V: TRBV27; DNA: TGTGCCAGCAGCCAGGGACCTGAGTACCAAGAGACCCAGTACTTC; CDR3: CASSQGPEYQETQYF
J: TRBJ2-2; size: many; D: .; V: TRBV24-1; DNA: TGTGCCACCAGTGAATGGGTCACCGGGGAGCTGTTTTTT; CDR3: CATSEWVTGELFF
J: TRBJ2-7; size: many; D: TRBD2; V: TRBV20-1; DNA: TGCAGTGCTAGCCCGATAGCGGGAAGCGCCTACGAGCAGTACTTC; CDR3: CSASPIAGSAYEQYF
J: TRBJ2-5; size: .; D: TRBD2; V: TRBV4-2; DNA: TGTGCCAGCAGCCAAGAAACCCTAGCGGGGTGGCAAGAGACCCAGTACTTC; CDR3: CASSQETLAGWQETQYF
J: TRBJ2-1; size: .; D: .; V: TRBV4-2; DNA: TGTGCCAGCAGCCAAGAGGGATATGAGCAGTTCTTC; CDR3: CASSQEGYEQFF
J: TRBJ2-1; size: .; D: TRBD2; V: TRBV20-1; DNA: TGCAGTGCTAGACCCCCCCTAGCGGGCAGCTCCTACAATGAGCAGTTCTTC; CDR3: CSARPPLAGSSYNEQFF
J: TRBJ2-1; size: few; D: .; V: TRBV6-4; DNA: TGTGCCAGCAGTGAATCGGGACTGTACAATGAGCAGTTCTTC; CDR3: CASSESGLYNEQFF
J: TRBJ2-7; size: .; D: TRBD2; V: TRBV15; DNA: TGTGCCACCAGCAGAGGACCCGGGACTAGCGATACCTACGAGCAGTACTTC; CDR3: CATSRGPGTSDTYEQYF
J: TRBJ1-4; size: .; D: TRBD1; V: TRBV18; DNA: TGTGCCAGCTCACCTGGGACAGGGAATGAAAAACTGTTTTTT; CDR3: CASSPGTGNEKLFF
J: TRBJ2-5; size: .; D: .; V: TRBV24-1; DNA: TGTGCCACCAGCCCCCAGGGTCCGGGATCCTCCCTCCAAGAGACCCAGTACTTC; CDR3: CATSPQGPGSSLQETQYF
J: TRBJ1-3; size: few; D: TRBD1; V: TRBV6-1; DNA: TGTGCCAGCAGACTGACAGGGGCAGTCTTCTCTGGAAACACCATATATTTT; CDR3: CASRLTGAVFSGNTIYF
J: TRBJ1-1; size: few; D: .; V: TRBV10-3; DNA: TGTGCCATAAATGGGAACACTGAAGCTTTCTTT; CDR3: CAINGNTEAFF